The rows below give T cell receptor beta chains drawn from one sample of a study of PD-1 blockade in classical Hodgkin lymphoma. Sequencing was performed with immunoSEQ multiplex PCR; in TCRdb, only in-frame clones are kept and a portion is missing. Of 46,000 or so clones listed, roughly 78% are singletons. The sample in question was peripheral blood mononuclear cells (PBMCs), obtained before the fourth cycle of nivolumab. The receptors here all came from a human donor with classical Hodgkin lymphoma. The CDR3 runs from the conserved cysteine through the conserved F or W.

v_call: TRBV28; cdr3_aa: CASSRQGNQPQHF
v_call: TRBV7-2; cdr3_aa: CASSFLAGGAGEQYF
v_call: TRBV2; cdr3_aa: CASSVGTTNTGELFF
v_call: TRBV7-9; cdr3_aa: CASSSRQDNQPQHF
v_call: TRBV7-3; cdr3_aa: CASSLMHSSDEQYF
v_call: TRBV7-8; cdr3_aa: CASSLSWYEQYF
v_call: TRBV11-3; cdr3_aa: CASSSDYFEDREQFF
v_call: TRBV30; cdr3_aa: CAWSFGRAGNTIYF
v_call: TRBV5-1; cdr3_aa: CASSPGQGGQTQYF
v_call: TRBV6-6; cdr3_aa: CASSRGGEDGYTF
v_call: TRBV4-2; cdr3_aa: CASSQESGGAADTQYF
v_call: TRBV5-1; cdr3_aa: CASSLGAGPLQETQYF
v_call: TRBV10-1; cdr3_aa: CASKGQMNTEAFF
v_call: TRBV7-2; cdr3_aa: CASSLYRMQPQHF
v_call: TRBV15; cdr3_aa: CATSSDRDRGPYNEKLFF
v_call: TRBV6-5; cdr3_aa: CASSRDRGGYGYTF
v_call: TRBV21-1; cdr3_aa: CASSLRDSSNQPQHF
v_call: TRBV5-1; cdr3_aa: CASSPPGQGSYEQYF
v_call: TRBV9; cdr3_aa: CASSVGVTGEQFF
v_call: TRBV7-9; cdr3_aa: CASSLTGANTEAFF
v_call: TRBV11-2; cdr3_aa: CASSLELGSSYEQYF
v_call: TRBV10-3; cdr3_aa: CAIRLDRGHTEAFF
v_call: TRBV18; cdr3_aa: CASSPTSGGAEEQYF
v_call: TRBV11-2; cdr3_aa: CASSSGRDRAHEQYF
v_call: TRBV4-3; cdr3_aa: CASSQEGRGNEQFF
v_call: TRBV7-2; cdr3_aa: CASSLGYWGEQPQHF
v_call: TRBV27; cdr3_aa: CASSRGGTYNSPLHF
v_call: TRBV7-9; cdr3_aa: CASSLAGISYEQYF
v_call: TRBV27; cdr3_aa: CATSREGYGYTF
v_call: TRBV4-2; cdr3_aa: CASSQQGGQPQHF
v_call: TRBV29-1; cdr3_aa: CSVELVLGGRGLFF
v_call: TRBV5-1; cdr3_aa: CASSPGHMDGNEQFF
v_call: TRBV5-1; cdr3_aa: CASSLGGTGNTEAFF
v_call: TRBV7-6; cdr3_aa: CASSLSGGVTDTQYF
v_call: TRBV7-2; cdr3_aa: CASSLLGGPYNEQFF
v_call: TRBV9; cdr3_aa: CASSTPGNANTEAFF
v_call: TRBV27; cdr3_aa: CASSFNGGETYEQYF
v_call: TRBV11-3; cdr3_aa: CASSLVSNTGQPQHF
v_call: TRBV7-9; cdr3_aa: CASSSSFYEQYF
v_call: TRBV27; cdr3_aa: CASRKQGLNTEAFF
v_call: TRBV30; cdr3_aa: CAWGPLGGTEAFF
v_call: TRBV7-2; cdr3_aa: CASSPGLVSYEQYF
v_call: TRBV28; cdr3_aa: CASSSLGTAGAETQYF
v_call: TRBV29-1; cdr3_aa: CSARRSDTGELFF
v_call: TRBV5-4; cdr3_aa: CASSLEAGNYGYTF
v_call: TRBV10-3; cdr3_aa: CAISEPPTREQFF
v_call: TRBV6-1; cdr3_aa: CASRTGTSGYYEQYF
v_call: TRBV9; cdr3_aa: CASSASGTGFPEGTIYF
v_call: TRBV29-1; cdr3_aa: CSVARGSYNEQFF
v_call: TRBV5-1; cdr3_aa: CASSPGHGNTGELFF
v_call: TRBV19; cdr3_aa: CASSAPSYEQYF
v_call: TRBV5-1; cdr3_aa: CASSGGGTGRNYEQYF
v_call: TRBV18; cdr3_aa: CASSPIQGARGYTF
v_call: TRBV10-3; cdr3_aa: CAISESSGSGKLFF
v_call: TRBV5-4; cdr3_aa: CASSFWLAGGTETQYF